The present TCR beta chain was sequenced within a study of blood T cell repertoires in COVID-19. For the study at large: Acute and convalescent COVID-19 specimens originated in the United States, Italy and Spain.

In the study's own analysis: Nucleated cell number was recorded as an estimate derived from reference gene primer amplification. Some clones are missing from TCRdb's copy, which holds only in-frame ones; the method was immunoSEQ multiplex PCR. V, J and clone size were drawn from that table, and D and trimming were deduced from the DNA. The sample holds about 200,000 clones; roughly 86% are singletons and the top ten take roughly 3%. J was trimmed by 12 bases and V by 1 base; bases with no gene match: 3. There are 11 residues in the CDR3. CDR1 SGHTA and CDR2 FQGNSA come from the germline V gene. This TCR derives from a man in his sixties with acute or convalescent COVID-19. Specimen: peripheral blood. V is TRBV7-2 and J is TRBJ2-7; 7 bases are a match to TRBD1. The CDR3 spells CASSLEGARYF. In DNA form, the CDR3 reads TGTGCCAGCAGCTTAGAGGGGGCCCGGTACTTC.